The next 19 T cell receptor beta chains were all read from a single sample in a study of T-cell reconstitution after alpha-beta-depleted transplantation in children. As it was prepared, the TCRbeta library received unique molecular identifiers. TCRdb analysed the PCR reads with MiXCR anew, one entry per CDR3 protein. The table shows some 830,000 distinct CDR3 sequences, with under 20% occurring only once. Sample: PBMCs, mostly from graft donor cells, taken 360 days after TCRalphabeta/CD19-depleted stem cell transplant. These receptors came from a male patient aged 10-17 years who had a stem cell transplant for acute lymphoblastic leukemia, so the T cells may come from the graft donor.

Here the CDR3 DNA reads TGCAGCGTTGTTGGGAGCTATGGCTACACCTTC. Its translation is CSVVGSYGYTF. The J gene is TRBJ1-2, the V gene TRBV29-1; D is undetermined. Trimming left V 4 bases short and J 4 bases short, with 7 bases between. This CDR3 has 11 amino acids. CDR1 and CDR2 from the germline V gene are SQVTM and ANQGSEA.

This clonotype appeared a few times. The rearrangement uses TRBV6-5 and TRBJ1-2; D ambiguous. This CDR3 region has 15 residues. Germline assignment: CDR1 MNHEY and CDR2 SVGAGI. V shed 2 bases and J shed 0 bases, with 10 bases lying between them. The CDR3 sequence is CASSYARTANYGYTF. The CDR3 bases are TGTGCCAGCAGTTACGCCCGGACGGCTAACTATGGCTACACCTTC.

V and J are TRBV4-1 and TRBJ1-5, with D hard to call. The CDR3 is 16 amino acids. Trimming cost V 0 bases and J 1 base, with 10 bases left between them. The germline V gene has CDR1 MGHRA and CDR2 YSYEKL. CDR3: CASSQEYGQSNQPQHF. The CDR3 bases are TGCGCCAGCAGCCAAGAATACGGTCAGAGCAATCAGCCCCAGCATTTT.

This clonotype appeared many times. The chain's CDR3 is CASSPHRRTPNTGELFF. DNA of the CDR3: TGTGCCAGCAGCCCTCACAGGAGGACACCCAACACCGGGGAGCTGTTTTTT. The gene calls are TRBV7-7 and TRBJ2-2; D might be TRBD1 or TRBD2, each matching 5 bases. V gave up 5 bases and J gave up 2 bases, with 18 bases separating them. This CDR3 region has 17 residues. Germline CDR1 is SSHAT and CDR2 is FNYEAQ (reference sequence).

This clonotype has a handful of counts. The CDR3 protein is CASSPTEQFF. The DNA of the CDR3 is TGTGCCAGCTCACCAACTGAGCAGTTCTTC. The rearrangement joins TRBV18 to TRBJ2-1, with D uncertain. Deletions cut 2 bases from V and 9 bases from J, with 2 bases between. CDR3 length equals 10 residues. Germline assignment: CDR1 KGHSH and CDR2 LQKENI.

V gene TRBV10-2 combines with J gene TRBJ2-2; weak D call: TRBD2 (6 bases). The CDR3 contains 14 residues. Germline CDR1 is WSHSY and CDR2 is SAAADI. Between the trimmed V and J ends, which lost 5 bases and 8 bases, there was a span of 15 bases. CDR3 in amino acids: CASSRGFFMGELFF. CDR3 nucleotides: TGCGCCAGCAGTCGGGGGTTTTTTATGGGGGAGCTGTTTTTT.

This clonotype was detected only a few times. This CDR3 is CSAREGTSGSRYEQYF. DNA of the CDR3: TGCAGTGCTAGAGAGGGAACTAGCGGGAGCAGGTACGAGCAGTACTTC. The genes are TRBV20-1 and TRBJ2-7, with TRBD2 identical over 11 bases. The CDR3 covers 16 residues. V dropped 0 bases and J dropped 4; count of bases not matched to a gene: 8. The germline V gene encodes CDR1 DFQATT and CDR2 SNEGSKA (reference sequence).

This clonotype was detected a few times. The gene calls are TRBV4-1 and TRBJ2-7; D is uncertain. The germline V gene has CDR1 MGHRA and CDR2 YSYEKL. This CDR3 comprises 12 residues. V lost 2 bases, J lost 7 bases, and 9 bases lay in between. The CDR3 spells CASSQPLGEQYF. Written as DNA, the CDR3 is TGCGCCAGCAGCCAACCTTTGGGGGAGCAGTACTTC.

A few counts support this clonotype. The V gene is TRBV18, the J gene TRBJ1-5; TRBD1 matches at 9 bases. The CDR3 totals 15 residues. Germline CDR1 KGHSH, CDR2 LQKENI. The V segment lost 3 bases and the J segment 6 bases; nucleotides outside the gene matches: 6. CDR3 in amino acids: CASSPKQGAGQPQHF. The CDR3 DNA follows: TGTGCCAGCTCACCTAAACAGGGGGCAGGTCAGCCCCAGCATTTT.

In this sample, this clonotype turned up many times. The chain has TRBV12-3 or TRBV12-4 and TRBJ2-3; 9 bases agree with TRBD2. Trimming at V came to 1 base and at J to 2 bases, leaving 4 bases not matched to a gene. This CDR3 is 16 amino acids long. CDR3 sequence reads: CASSLELAGITDTQYF. CDR3 in DNA: TGTGCCAGCAGTTTAGAGCTAGCGGGAATCACAGATACGCAGTATTTT.

This clonotype was picked up a small number of times. V and J are TRBV4-2 and TRBJ2-5; D not certain. CDR1 LGHNA and CDR2 YNFKEQ come from the germline V gene. Trimming cost V 0 bases and J 0 bases, with 8 bases left between them. The CDR3 spans 15 residues. The CDR3 here is CASSQDQDDQETQYF. The CDR3 DNA is TGTGCCAGCAGCCAAGATCAGGATGACCAAGAGACCCAGTACTTC.

This clonotype was counted only a few times. V gene TRBV20-1 combines with J gene TRBJ2-7; 10 nucleotides align to TRBD2. The CDR3 consists of 15 residues. Germline values: CDR1 DFQATT, CDR2 SNEGSKA (reference sequence). Trimming at V came to 3 bases and at J to 2 bases, leaving 7 bases not matched to a gene. The CDR3 loop reads CSARLGAGGTYEQYF. Written as DNA, the CDR3 is TGCAGTGCTAGGTTAGGAGCGGGAGGGACCTACGAGCAGTACTTC.

Regarding this clonotype: This sequence may be a read error, since a much larger clone differs from it by one base. CDR3 nucleotides: TGTGCCAGCAGTAGTTCAGTTGTAGACACCCAGTACTTC. Its translation is CASSSSVVDTQYF. The rearrangement links TRBV7-6 to TRBJ2-5, with D unresolved. The germline CDR1 and CDR2 sequences are SGHVS and FNYEAQ. This CDR3 contains 13 residues. Trimming left V 6 bases short and J 8 bases short, with 16 bases between.

Comments on this clonotype: The conserved phenylalanine or tryptophan is not found at the CDR3 terminus, so this likely reflects a read error. This chain joins TRBV10-2 and TRBJ2-2; 12 bases map to TRBD2. The CDR3 extends over 14 amino acids. Germline V gene lookup returns CDR1 WSHSY and CDR2 SAAADI. V was pared by 7 bases and J by 4 bases, with 1 base of the junction left unmatched. The CDR3 loop is CASMGLAGTGELFV. The CDR3 coding sequence is TGCGCCAGCATGGGACTAGCGGGCACCGGGGAGCTGTTTGTT.

In this sample, this clonotype turned up a few times. The V gene is TRBV5-1, the J gene TRBJ1-1, with 7 bases aligning to TRBD1. Germline V CDR1 and CDR2: SGHRS, YFSETQ. The trim removed 5 bases at V and 4 bases at J, leaving 5 bases unmatched. The CDR3 consists of 13 residues. CDR3 coding DNA: TGCGCCAGCAGTCAGGGGGGAAGCACTGAAGCTTTCTTT. This translates into CASSQGGSTEAFF.

This clonotype turned up a few times. This chain connects TRBV20-1 to TRBJ2-1; 12 nucleotides line up with TRBD2. J lost 6 bases, V lost 6 bases, and 9 bases had no gene match. The CDR3 runs 15 residues. The germline V gene encodes CDR1 DFQATT and CDR2 SNEGSKA (reference sequence). CDR3 bases: TGCAGTGCCCCCAGACTAGCGGGAGTCTTCAATGAGCAGTTCTTC. Its protein is CSAPRLAGVFNEQFF.

This clonotype came up many times. V and J are TRBV12-3 or TRBV12-4 and TRBJ2-5; 9 positions agree with TRBD2. The ends lost 4 bases at V and 5 bases at J; junction bases unmatched: 8. The CDR3 loop spans 15 amino acids. CDR3 in amino acids: CASSSIRTSEETQYF. The CDR3 DNA reads TGTGCCAGCAGTTCGATACGGACTAGCGAGGAGACCCAGTACTTC.

This clonotype showed up just a few times. CDR3 DNA sequence: TGTGCCACCAGCAGAGATCGCAGGAACTATGGCTACACCTTC. Translated, it gives CATSRDRRNYGYTF. The V call is TRBV15, the J call TRBJ1-2; D is unresolved. The germline V and J ends were trimmed by 0 bases and 2 bases, with 7 bases remaining between them. CDR3 size: 14 residues. From germline, CDR1 is LNHNV and CDR2 YYDKDF (reference sequence).

The chain uses TRBV7-9 and TRBJ2-3; 9 bases are shared with TRBD2. Germline CDR1 SEHNR, CDR2 FQNEAQ (reference sequence). The CDR3 covers 17 residues. V was pared by 1 base and J by 2 bases, with 7 bases of the junction left unmatched. Here the CDR3 reads CASSLGAGGLYTDTQYF. Written as DNA, the CDR3 is TGTGCCAGCAGCTTAGGAGCGGGAGGACTATACACAGATACGCAGTATTTT.